This TCR beta chain emerged from a study of blood T cell repertoires in COVID-19. Germline CDR1 ENHRY, CDR2 SYGVKD. The CDR3 loop spans 16 amino acids. V lost 4 bases, J lost 0 bases, and 13 bases lay in between. Measured with immunoSEQ multiplex PCR; TCRdb has only the in-frame clones, and not every one. This sample has 35,000 to 45,000 clones, with approximately 86% found just once. The clonotype was recovered from a man aged 35 to 55 with active COVID-19. V usage is TRBV10-3 and J usage is TRBJ1-3, with D tentatively TRBD1 (6 bases). The sample comprised peripheral blood. CDR3: CAISGRDTSSGNTIYF. In DNA, the CDR3 is TGTGCCATCAGTGGCCGGGACACGAGCTCTGGAAACACCATATATTTT.